One and the same sample provided the 28 T cell receptor beta chains below, sequenced in a study of human T cells and chemical hapten exposure. Time point of the sample: patch test 1, 2 weeks after DPC sensitization. The treatment here: therapeutic diphenylcyclopropenone sensitization with weekly scalp DPC. TCRdb re-called the RACE reads with MiXCR, one entry per CDR3 protein. Of around 380,000 distinct CDR3 sequences in the sample, around 5% were seen once. Sequenced here: whole blood, sampled in connection with sensitization to the hapten diphenylcyclopropenone (DPC). The receptors come from a woman between 50 and 59 years old with alopecia areata. Some clones in this sample may be carry-over from other donors' samples.

This clonotype was detected ten times or more. This chain links TRBV5-1 with TRBJ2-7, with 7 positions matching TRBD1. Unmatched junction bases numbered 16, after V lost 2 bases and J lost 5 bases. Per the germline V gene, CDR1 is SGHRS and CDR2 is YFSETQ. The CDR3 runs to 17 residues. This CDR3 is CASSFRQGPGFYDEQYF. In nucleotides, the CDR3 is TGCGCCAGCAGCTTTAGACAGGGCCCGGGCTTCTACGACGAGCAGTACTTC.

In its sample, this clonotype was seen many times. This rearrangement joins TRBV6-5 to TRBJ1-6; the D is unclear. V shed 0 bases and J shed 8 bases, with 5 bases lying between them. Germline V gives CDR1 MNHEY, CDR2 SVGAGI. This CDR3 region has 13 residues. CDR3: CASSYSRDSPLHF. CDR3 sequence (DNA): TGTGCCAGCAGTTACTCGAGGGATTCACCCCTCCACTTT.

This clonotype has more than one count but fewer than ten. The genes are TRBV7-9 and TRBJ1-5; 7 bases map to TRBD1. Germline-derived CDR1 and CDR2 are SEHNR and FQNEAQ (reference sequence). This CDR3 has 13 amino acids. The V gene end was trimmed by 7 bases and the J gene end by 7 bases; junction bases not matched to a gene: 7. The DNA of the CDR3 is TGTGCCAGCACCGGGACAGTTGGGCAGCCCCAGCATTTT. It codes for CASTGTVGQPQHF.

This clonotype was seen ten or more times. The chain couples TRBV29-1 to TRBJ2-1; 9 bases map to TRBD1. The V segment lost 4 bases and the J segment 1 base; nucleotides outside the gene matches: 5. The CDR3 extends over 15 amino acids. CDR1 and CDR2 (germline): SQVTM, ANQGSEA. CDR3 nucleotide sequence: TGCAGCGTTGTAATGGGGACAGGGTCCTACAATGAGCAGTTCTTC. Its protein is CSVVMGTGSYNEQFF.

This clonotype was detected many times. The chain combines TRBV7-2 with TRBJ1-2; no clear D. This CDR3 is built from 14 residues. Germline assignment: CDR1 SGHTA and CDR2 FQGNSA. The V end lost 2 bases, the J end lost 6 bases, and 13 bases lay between the germline ends. The CDR3 bases are TGTGCCAGCAGCTTATTAACATTTCGGGATGGCTACACCTTC. This sequence encodes CASSLLTFRDGYTF.

A few counts support this clonotype. The V and J genes are TRBV12-3 or TRBV12-4 and TRBJ2-2, with D maybe TRBD1 (5 bases). The V end lost 3 bases, the J end lost 8 bases, and 10 bases lay between the germline ends. The CDR3 covers 13 residues. The CDR3 DNA is TGTGCCAGCAGTTTTAAGGGGCTAGGGGAGCTGTTTTTT. Its translation: CASSFKGLGELFF.

A few counts support this clonotype. The rearrangement links TRBV7-9 to TRBJ2-1; D uncertain. V was shortened by 2 bases and J by 1 base, with 9 bases between the two germline ends. The CDR3 has 15 residues. Germline assignment: CDR1 SEHNR and CDR2 FQNEAQ (reference sequence). Here the CDR3 reads CASSLISRSYNEQFF. The CDR3 DNA is TGTGCCAGCAGCTTAATAAGCCGGTCCTACAATGAGCAGTTCTTC.

The table lists this clonotype with many counts. This chain links TRBV7-6 with TRBJ1-1, with TRBD1 matching 7 bases. The germline gives CDR1 SGHVS, CDR2 FNYEAQ. Germline trimming cut 4 bases from V and 5 bases from J; bases unmatched to any gene: 7. The CDR3 covers 14 residues. CDR3 protein: CASSSDRAGTEAFF. The CDR3 DNA sequence: TGTGCCAGCAGCTCAGACAGGGCGGGGACTGAAGCTTTCTTT.

Ten or more counts support this clonotype. The genes are TRBV2 and TRBJ1-1; D may be TRBD1 (6 bases). CDR1 and CDR2 from the germline V gene are SNHLY and FYNNEI. V was shortened by 4 bases and J by 5 bases, with 14 bases between the two germline ends. This CDR3 has 14 amino acids. The CDR3 region has the DNA TGTGCCAGCAGTGGGGTGACAGGAAGGACTGAAGCTTTCTTT. Its translation: CASSGVTGRTEAFF.

This clonotype was detected ten times or more. This sequence joins TRBV7-9 and TRBJ2-6; 8 bases agree with TRBD1. This CDR3 comprises 16 residues. V was pared by 0 bases and J by 4 bases, with 2 bases of the junction left unmatched. The germline gives CDR1 SEHNR, CDR2 FQNEAQ (reference sequence). CDR3 residues: CASSLAQGAGANVLTF. In nucleotides, the CDR3 is TGTGCCAGCAGCTTAGCCCAGGGGGCGGGGGCCAACGTCCTGACTTTC.

The chain joins TRBV5-1 to TRBJ1-6; 7 positions match TRBD1. V shed 4 bases, J shed 0 bases, and the junction held 7 bases outside the gene matches. Per the germline V gene, CDR1 is SGHRS and CDR2 is YFSETQ. This CDR3 has 17 residues. DNA of the CDR3: TGCGCCAGCAGCGGGGAGACAGGGCGCTCCTATAATTCACCCCTCCACTTT. Protein product: CASSGETGRSYNSPLHF.

J is TRBJ2-1 and V is TRBV7-2, with TRBD1 identical over 9 bases. Germline V gives CDR1 SGHTA, CDR2 FQGNSA. This CDR3 has 15 amino acids. V was clipped by 5 bases and J by 8 bases; unmatched bases: 10. The CDR3 DNA is TGTGCCAGCAGCCCGGGACAGGGTCATGAGGATGAGCAGTTCTTC. Protein product: CASSPGQGHEDEQFF.

The table lists this clonotype with a few counts. V and J are TRBV29-1 and TRBJ1-1; TRBD1 matches at 7 bases. The CDR3 consists of 13 residues. Germline V gene lookup returns CDR1 SQVTM and CDR2 ANQGSEA. With 7 bases clipped from V and 7 bases from J, the junction kept 12 bases outside the gene matches. Written as DNA, the CDR3 is TGCAGCGGAAAACAGGGGCAAATTGGTGAAGCTTTCTTT. It translates to CSGKQGQIGEAFF. Supplemented by reference TRBV29-1 and TRBJ1-1, the full variable domain reads SAVISQKPSRDICQRGTSLTIQCQVDSQVTMMFWYRQQPGQSLTLIATANQGSEATYESGFVIDKFPISRPNLTFSTLTVSNMSPEDSSIYLCSGKQGQIGEAFFGQGTRLTVV.

This clonotype came up many times. This chain uses TRBV7-9 with TRBJ1-1; D is uncertain. This CDR3 has 14 residues. With 5 bases removed from V and 2 bases from J, the gap between germline ends came to 12 bases. Germline assignment: CDR1 SEHNR and CDR2 FQNEAQ (reference sequence). The CDR3 coding sequence is TGTGCCAGCAGCCCTACGGTTTCAAACACTGAAGCTTTCTTT. It specifies CASSPTVSNTEAFF.

This clonotype was observed at least ten times. The rearrangement uses TRBV27 and TRBJ2-2; a possible D gene is TRBD1 (5 bases). The V and J ends lost 4 bases and 6 bases respectively, with 15 bases between them. Germline V gives CDR1 MNHEY, CDR2 SMNVEV (reference sequence). CDR3 length: 15 amino acids. DNA for the CDR3: TGTGCCAGCAGTTCAGGGAAGGATTGGTCCGGGGAGCTGTTTTTT. Translation gives CASSSGKDWSGELFF.

This clonotype was counted many times. The genes are TRBV3-1 and TRBJ1-4; 7 nucleotides line up with TRBD1. Germline V gene data show CDR1 as LGHDT and CDR2 as YNNKEL (reference sequence). The trim removed 2 bases at V and 8 bases at J, leaving 8 bases unmatched. The CDR3 is made up of 15 amino acids. As DNA, the CDR3 is TGTGCCAGCAGCCAACTACAGGGGCAGCGCGAAAAACTGTTTTTT. Translation gives CASSQLQGQREKLFF.

This clonotype was observed many times. J is TRBJ2-2 and V is TRBV20-1; tentatively, D is TRBD1 (5 bases). The CDR3 contains 13 residues. The germline V gene encodes CDR1 DFQATT and CDR2 SNEGSKA (reference sequence). V was cut by 5 bases and J by 1 base, with 8 bases left in between. CDR3 DNA: TGCAGTGCTCTAGACAGGAACACCGGGGAGCTGTTTTTT. This gives the protein CSALDRNTGELFF.

This clonotype was seen only a few times. This sequence joins TRBV6-6 and TRBJ1-5; 11 nucleotides agree with TRBD1. There are 14 residues in the CDR3. V lost 8 bases, J lost 4 bases, and 4 bases stayed unmatched. Germline V gene sequence: CDR1 MNHNY, CDR2 SVGAGI (reference sequence). DNA of the CDR3: TGTGCCAGCGGACAGGGGGCCCGAAATCAGCCCCAGCATTTT. The encoded protein is CASGQGARNQPQHF.

This clonotype was found many times. J is TRBJ2-3 and V is TRBV28; D ambiguous. Trimming left V 4 bases short and J 0 bases short, with 17 bases between. This CDR3 is built from 17 residues. Per the germline V gene, CDR1 is MDHEN and CDR2 is SYDVKM. The CDR3 region is CASSSSRLTASTDTQYF. In DNA form, the CDR3 reads TGTGCCAGCAGTTCATCTCGCCTGACCGCTAGCACAGATACGCAGTATTTT.

This clonotype was seen at least ten times. This rearrangement joins TRBV15 to TRBJ2-1; D gene uncertain. The V and J ends lost 0 bases and 14 bases respectively, with 14 bases between them. The CDR3 spans 13 residues. Germline V gives CDR1 LNHNV, CDR2 YYDKDF (reference sequence). The CDR3 DNA is TGTGCCACCAGCAGAGACGGCATATCCTCGAAGTTCTTC. Its protein is CATSRDGISSKFF. Variable domain in full (rest from reference TRBV15 and TRBJ2-1): DAMVIQNPRYQVTQFGKPVTLSCSQTLNHNVMYWYQQKSSQAPKLLFHYYDKDFNNEADTPDNFQSRRPNTSFCFLDIRSPGLGDTAMYLCATSRDGISSKFFGPGTRLTVL.

This clonotype was recorded a few times. The chain joins TRBV5-1 to TRBJ1-1, with TRBD1 matching over 9 bases. The ends lost 2 bases at V and 0 bases at J; junction bases unmatched: 14. The germline V gene encodes CDR1 SGHRS and CDR2 YFSETQ. This CDR3 comprises 19 residues. The CDR3 region has the DNA TGCGCCAGCAGCTTTCTATCCTCCGGGACAGGGCCTATGAACACTGAAGCTTTCTTT. Residues: CASSFLSSGTGPMNTEAFF.

The chain combines TRBV30 with TRBJ1-5; tentatively, D is TRBD1 (6 bases). Germline V CDR1 and CDR2: GTSNPN, SVGIG (reference sequence). The CDR3 contains 13 residues. V was trimmed by 5 bases and J by 7 bases, leaving 15 bases between them. The CDR3 DNA reads TGTGCCTGGTCCCCGGACAGCATACAGCCCCAGCATTTT. Encoded protein: CAWSPDSIQPQHF.

This clonotype has a count of ten or more. The V and J genes are TRBV6-2 or TRBV6-3 and TRBJ2-1; a possible D gene is TRBD1 (5 bases). This CDR3 is 13 amino acids long. The V gene lost 2 bases and the J gene lost 4 bases, with 6 bases spanning the gap. Per the germline V gene, CDR1 is MNHEY and CDR2 is SVGEGT. In DNA, the CDR3 is TGTGCCAGCAGTTACAACAGGTACAATGAGCAGTTCTTC. It codes for CASSYNRYNEQFF.

This clonotype has only a few counts. The CDR3 DNA reads TGCGCCAGCAGCGATTCCGAACACACTGAAGCTTTCTTT. It encodes CASSDSEHTEAFF. The chain recombines TRBV5-1 with TRBJ1-1; D is unclear. The V end lost 4 bases, the J end lost 3 bases, and 10 bases lay between the germline ends. CDR1 and CDR2 from the germline V gene are SGHRS and YFSETQ. The CDR3 has 13 amino acids.

This rearrangement joins TRBV6-6 to TRBJ2-1, with D perhaps matching TRBD1 or TRBD2 (5 bases each). Trimming pared 7 bases from V and 2 bases from J, leaving 12 bases between. This CDR3 has 14 residues. Germline CDR1 reads MNHNY; CDR2 reads SVGAGI (reference sequence). In nucleotides, the CDR3 is TGTGCCAGCACCGCAGGGACCACCTACAATGAGCAGTTCTTC. Amino acid sequence: CASTAGTTYNEQFF.

In this sample, this clonotype turned up many times. The J gene is TRBJ2-5, the V gene TRBV29-1; D gene ambiguous. V was trimmed by 0 bases and J by 5 bases, leaving 13 bases between them. The CDR3 sequence is 14 residues long. Germline assignment: CDR1 SQVTM and CDR2 ANQGSEA. The CDR3 sequence is CSVEDPVIRETQYF. CDR3 nucleotides: TGCAGCGTTGAAGACCCAGTCATACGCGAGACCCAGTACTTC.

This clonotype was recorded many times. This sequence joins TRBV3-1 and TRBJ2-1; 8 bases are shared with TRBD2. There are 15 residues in the CDR3. Per the germline V gene, CDR1 is LGHDT and CDR2 is YNNKEL (reference sequence). J was trimmed by 4 bases and V by 6 bases; bases with no gene match: 8. In DNA form, the CDR3 reads TGTGCCAGCAGTTTCAGCGGGAGCCCGTACAATGAGCAGTTCTTC. Encoded protein: CASSFSGSPYNEQFF.

This clonotype was seen many times. The genes are TRBV12-3 or TRBV12-4 and TRBJ2-7, with D uncertain. This CDR3 contains 12 residues. V was pared by 4 bases and J by 6 bases, with 10 bases between. This CDR3 reads CASSSMVSEQYF. CDR3 coding DNA: TGTGCCAGCAGTTCCATGGTCTCCGAGCAGTACTTC.